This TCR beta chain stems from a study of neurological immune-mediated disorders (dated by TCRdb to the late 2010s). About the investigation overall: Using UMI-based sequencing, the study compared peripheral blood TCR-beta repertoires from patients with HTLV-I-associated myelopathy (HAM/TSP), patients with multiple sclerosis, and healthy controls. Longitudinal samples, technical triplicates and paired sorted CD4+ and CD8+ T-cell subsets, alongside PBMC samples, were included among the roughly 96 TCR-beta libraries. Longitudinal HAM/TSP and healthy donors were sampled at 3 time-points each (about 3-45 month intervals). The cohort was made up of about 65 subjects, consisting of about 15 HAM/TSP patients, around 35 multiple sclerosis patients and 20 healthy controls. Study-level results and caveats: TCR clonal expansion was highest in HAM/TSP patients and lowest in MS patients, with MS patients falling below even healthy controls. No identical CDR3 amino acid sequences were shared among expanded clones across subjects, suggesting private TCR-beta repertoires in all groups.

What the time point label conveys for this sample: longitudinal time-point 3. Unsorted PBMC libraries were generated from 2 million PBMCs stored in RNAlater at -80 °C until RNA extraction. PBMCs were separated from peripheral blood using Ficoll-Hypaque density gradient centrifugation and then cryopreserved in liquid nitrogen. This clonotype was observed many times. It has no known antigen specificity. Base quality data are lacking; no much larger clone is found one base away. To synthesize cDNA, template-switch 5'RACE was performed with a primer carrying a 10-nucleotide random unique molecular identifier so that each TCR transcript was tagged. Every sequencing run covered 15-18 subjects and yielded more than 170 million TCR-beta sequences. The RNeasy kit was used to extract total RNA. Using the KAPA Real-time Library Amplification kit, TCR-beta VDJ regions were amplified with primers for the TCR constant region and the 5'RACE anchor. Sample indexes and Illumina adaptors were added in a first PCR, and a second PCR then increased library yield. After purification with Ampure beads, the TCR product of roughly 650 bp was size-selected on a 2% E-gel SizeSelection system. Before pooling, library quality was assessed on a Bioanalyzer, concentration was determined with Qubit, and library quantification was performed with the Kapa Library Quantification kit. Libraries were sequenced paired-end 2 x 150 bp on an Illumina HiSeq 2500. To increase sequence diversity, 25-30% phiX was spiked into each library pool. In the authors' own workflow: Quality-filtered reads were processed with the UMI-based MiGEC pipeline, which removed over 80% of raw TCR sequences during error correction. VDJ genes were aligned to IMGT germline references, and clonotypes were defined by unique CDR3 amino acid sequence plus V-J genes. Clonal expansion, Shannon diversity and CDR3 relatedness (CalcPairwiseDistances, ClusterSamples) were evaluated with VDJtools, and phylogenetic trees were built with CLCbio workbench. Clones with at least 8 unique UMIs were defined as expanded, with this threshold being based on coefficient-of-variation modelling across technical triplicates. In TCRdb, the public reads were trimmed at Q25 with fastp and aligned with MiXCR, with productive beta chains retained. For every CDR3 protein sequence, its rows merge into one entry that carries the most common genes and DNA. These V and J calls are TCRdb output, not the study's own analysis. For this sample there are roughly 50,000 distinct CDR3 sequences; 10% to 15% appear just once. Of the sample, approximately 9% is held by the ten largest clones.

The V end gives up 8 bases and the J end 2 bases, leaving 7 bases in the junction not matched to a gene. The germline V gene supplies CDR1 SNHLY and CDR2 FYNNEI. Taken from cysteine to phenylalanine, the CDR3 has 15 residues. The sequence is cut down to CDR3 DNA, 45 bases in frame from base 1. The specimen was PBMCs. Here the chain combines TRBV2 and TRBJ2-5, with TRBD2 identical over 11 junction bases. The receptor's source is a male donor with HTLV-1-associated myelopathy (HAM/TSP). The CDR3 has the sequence CASRIAGGPQETQYF. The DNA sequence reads TGTGCCAGCCGAATAGCGGGGGGGCCACAAGAGACCCAGTACTTC.